The entry below describes one T cell receptor beta chain. Profiled with immunoSEQ multiplex PCR; TCRdb holds only in-frame clones, not every one. The sample yields over 85,000 clones, about 94% seen once. This entry is derived from a study of technical replicates of blood from several donors. This CDR3 has 15 residues. Germline loops: CDR1 ENHRY, CDR2 SYGVKD. The V end was cut by 8 bases, the J end by 0 bases, with 15 bases between. Sequencing was performed on T cells isolated from PBMCs. The source of this sequence is a human donor in good health. V usage is TRBV10-3 and J usage is TRBJ2-3; possibly TRBD1 for D (5 bases). The CDR3 here is CAILATDSSTDTQYF. In nucleotides, the CDR3 is TGTGCCATCCTCGCGACAGATTCTAGCACAGATACGCAGTATTTT.